Sequencing of this TCR beta chain was carried out in a study of cytomegalovirus exposure and HLA in healthy donors. As for the study in general: About 200 million T cells yielded under 130 million unique TCR beta sequences in earlier analysis. Study results and caveats: Segments of the TCR beta V type were, in most cases, productive about 87% or about 30% of the time in an earlier analysis.

Both 60 Vbeta primers and 13 Jbeta primers went into the PCR. Generated by immunoSEQ multiplex PCR, the TCRdb table keeps only in-frame clones and is missing some. Altogether about 61,000 clones are present, around 92% being singletons, with the ten largest covering approximately 1.5%. About this clone itself: The target antigen is unknown.

This clonotype was sampled from a man aged 25-40 years in good health and CMV-seropositive. What was sequenced was PBMCs.

In DNA, the CDR3 is TGTGCCAGCAGCTTGGAGGGGTTCGCAGCCTACGAGCAGTACTTC. The encoded protein is CASSLEGFAAYEQYF. V is TRBV5-5 and J is TRBJ2-7; possibly TRBD1 for D (5 bases). Trimming cost V 0 bases and J 2 bases, with 12 bases left between them. The germline CDR1 and CDR2 sequences are SGHKS and YYEKEE (reference sequence). The CDR3 has 15 amino acids.